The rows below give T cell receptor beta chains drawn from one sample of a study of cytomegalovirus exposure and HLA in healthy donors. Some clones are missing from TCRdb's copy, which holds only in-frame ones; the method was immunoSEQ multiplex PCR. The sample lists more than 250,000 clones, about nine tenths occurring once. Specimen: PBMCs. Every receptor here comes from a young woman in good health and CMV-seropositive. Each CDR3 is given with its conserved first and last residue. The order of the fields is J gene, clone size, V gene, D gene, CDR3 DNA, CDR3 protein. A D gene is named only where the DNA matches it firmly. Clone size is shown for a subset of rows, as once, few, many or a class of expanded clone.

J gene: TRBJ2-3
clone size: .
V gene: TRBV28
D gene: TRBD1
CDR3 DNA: TGTGCCAGCAGTTCCGGACAGGGCAGGTGGACAGATACGCAGTATTTT
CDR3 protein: CASSSGQGRWTDTQYF

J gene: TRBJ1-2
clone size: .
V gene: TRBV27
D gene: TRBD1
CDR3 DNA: TGTGCCAGCAGAGTGACGCCCGGACAGGGAGTTGTTCACCCTAACTATGGCTACACCTTC
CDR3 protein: CASRVTPGQGVVHPNYGYTF

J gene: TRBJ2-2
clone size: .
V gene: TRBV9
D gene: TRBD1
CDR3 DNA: TGTGCCAGCAGCCCCTGGACAGGGGATTTAACCGGGGAGCTGTTTTTT
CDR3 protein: CASSPWTGDLTGELFF

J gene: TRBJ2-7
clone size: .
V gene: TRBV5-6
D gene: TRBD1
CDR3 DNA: TGTGCCAGCAGCTTGGCGGGACAGGGCTACGAGCAGTACTTC
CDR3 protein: CASSLAGQGYEQYF

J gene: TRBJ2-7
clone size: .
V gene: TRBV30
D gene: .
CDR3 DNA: TGTGCCTGGAGTGTACGAGATCGGGCTAGAGGGTACTTC
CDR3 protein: CAWSVRDRARGYF

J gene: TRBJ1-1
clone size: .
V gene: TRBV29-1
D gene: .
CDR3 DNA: TGCAGCGTGGGGGGGTTCAACACTGAAGCTTTCTTT
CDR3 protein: CSVGGFNTEAFF

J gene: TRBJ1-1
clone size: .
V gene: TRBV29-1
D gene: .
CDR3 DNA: TGCAGCGTTGAATCGAACACTGAAGCTTTCTTT
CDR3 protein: CSVESNTEAFF

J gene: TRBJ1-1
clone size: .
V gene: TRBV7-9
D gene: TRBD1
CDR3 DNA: TGTGCCAGCAGCTTACCCCCGGGACAGGGGGTTACTGAAGCTTTCTTT
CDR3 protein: CASSLPPGQGVTEAFF

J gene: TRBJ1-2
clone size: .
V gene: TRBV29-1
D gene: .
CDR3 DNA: TGCAGCGTTGATGGGGCCGACGAGGGCTACACCTTC
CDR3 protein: CSVDGADEGYTF

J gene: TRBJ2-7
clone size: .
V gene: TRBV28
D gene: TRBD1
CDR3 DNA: TGTGCCAGCAGTTTCCGGGACAGGGTCTCCTACGAGCAGTACTTC
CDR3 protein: CASSFRDRVSYEQYF

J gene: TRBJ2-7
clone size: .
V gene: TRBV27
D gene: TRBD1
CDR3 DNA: TGTGCCAGCAGCTGGACAGGCCCCTACGAGCAGTACTTC
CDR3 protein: CASSWTGPYEQYF

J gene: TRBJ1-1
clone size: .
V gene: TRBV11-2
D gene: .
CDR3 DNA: TGTGCCAGCAGCGCAAATAGGGGGGTGGACACTGAAGCTTTCTTT
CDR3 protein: CASSANRGVDTEAFF

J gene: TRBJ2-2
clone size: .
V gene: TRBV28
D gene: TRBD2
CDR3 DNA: TGTGCCAGCAGTTTTCCTAAAGCGGGAGTCACCGGGGAGCTGTTTTTT
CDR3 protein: CASSFPKAGVTGELFF

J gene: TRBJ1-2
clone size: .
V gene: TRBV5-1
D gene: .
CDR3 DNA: TGCGCCAGCAGCTTGGGGGCGTCGCAAGGCTACACCTTC
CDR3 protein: CASSLGASQGYTF

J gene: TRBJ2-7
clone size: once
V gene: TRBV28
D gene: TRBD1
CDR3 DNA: TGTGCCAGCAGCCAGCCCCCCGGACGACAGGGGGGATCCTACGAGCAGTACTTC
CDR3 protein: CASSQPPGRQGGSYEQYF

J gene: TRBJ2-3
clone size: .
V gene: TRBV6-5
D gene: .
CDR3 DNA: TGTGCCAGCAGGGCCCCACCGGATACGCAGTATTTT
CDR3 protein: CASRAPPDTQYF

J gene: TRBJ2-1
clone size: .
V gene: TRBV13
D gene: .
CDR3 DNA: TGTGCCAGCAGCCGCGGAATACGTCGCCTAGATAGGGACAATGAGCAGTTCTTC
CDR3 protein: CASSRGIRRLDRDNEQFF

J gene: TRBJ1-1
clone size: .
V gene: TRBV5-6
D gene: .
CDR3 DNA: TGTGCCAGCAGCTCGACTGTTGGGGGCACTGAAGCTTTCTTT
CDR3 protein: CASSSTVGGTEAFF

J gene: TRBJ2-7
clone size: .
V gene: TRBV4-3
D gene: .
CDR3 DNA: TGCGCCAGCAGCCCCGGGCTTCCCTACGAGCAGTACTTC
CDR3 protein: CASSPGLPYEQYF

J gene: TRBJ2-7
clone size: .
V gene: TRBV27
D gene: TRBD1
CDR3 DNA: TGTGCCAGCAGTTTCAACCCGACAGGGAACGAGCAGTACTTC
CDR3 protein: CASSFNPTGNEQYF

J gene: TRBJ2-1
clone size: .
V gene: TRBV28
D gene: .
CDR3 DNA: TGTGCCAGCAGTTTATTGGCGAGCTCCTACAATGAGCAGTTCTTC
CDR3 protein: CASSLLASSYNEQFF

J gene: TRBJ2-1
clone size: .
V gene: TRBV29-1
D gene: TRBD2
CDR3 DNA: TGCAGCGGGCGAGCTAGCGGCTACAATGAGCAGTTCTTC
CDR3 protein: CSGRASGYNEQFF

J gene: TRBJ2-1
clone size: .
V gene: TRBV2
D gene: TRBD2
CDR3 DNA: TGTGCCGCCTTGGGAGCGGGGGGGTTCAATGAGCAGTTCTTC
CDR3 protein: CAALGAGGFNEQFF

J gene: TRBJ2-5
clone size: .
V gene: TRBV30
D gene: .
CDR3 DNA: TGTGCCTGGAGCTCCGGGATACAAGAGACCCAGTACTTC
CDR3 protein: CAWSSGIQETQYF

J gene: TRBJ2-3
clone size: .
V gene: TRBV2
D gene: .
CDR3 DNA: TGTGCCAGCAATTTGGGGAGCACAGATACGCAGTATTTT
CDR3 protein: CASNLGSTDTQYF

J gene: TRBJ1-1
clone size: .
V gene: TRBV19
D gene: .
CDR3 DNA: TGTGCCAGTAGTGGACTTCTCATGAACACTGAAGCTTTCTTT
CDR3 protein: CASSGLLMNTEAFF

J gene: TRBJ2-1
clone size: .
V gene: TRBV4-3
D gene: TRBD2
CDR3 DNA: TGCGCCAGCAGCCGGGAACCGGGACTAGCGGGGGACGGTGAGCAGTTCTTC
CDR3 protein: CASSREPGLAGDGEQFF

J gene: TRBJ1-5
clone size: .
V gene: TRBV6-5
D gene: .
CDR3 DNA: TGTGCCAGCAGTTACTCCAGCAATCAGCCCCAGCATTTT
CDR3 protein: CASSYSSNQPQHF

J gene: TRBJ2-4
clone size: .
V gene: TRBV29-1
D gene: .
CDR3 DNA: TGCAGCGTTGTTTCGGGGTCTGACATTCAGTACTTC
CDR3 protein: CSVVSGSDIQYF

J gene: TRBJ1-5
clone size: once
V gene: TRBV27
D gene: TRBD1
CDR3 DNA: TGTGCCAGCAGTTTAAGCCCGGGACAGGGCTATCAGCCCCAGCATTTT
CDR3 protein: CASSLSPGQGYQPQHF

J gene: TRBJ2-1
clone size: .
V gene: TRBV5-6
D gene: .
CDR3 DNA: TGTGCCAGCAGCTTGGGGGCAGACTCCTACAATGAGCAGTTCTTC
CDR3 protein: CASSLGADSYNEQFF

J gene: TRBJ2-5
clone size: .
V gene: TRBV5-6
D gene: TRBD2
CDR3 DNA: TGTGCCAGCAGCTCGGGACTAGACGAAGAGACCCAGTACTTC
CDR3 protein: CASSSGLDEETQYF

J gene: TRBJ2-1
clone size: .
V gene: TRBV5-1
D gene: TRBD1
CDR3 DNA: TGCGCCAGCAGCTTAGGGGGCCTTCGGGATGAGCAGTTCTTC
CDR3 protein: CASSLGGLRDEQFF

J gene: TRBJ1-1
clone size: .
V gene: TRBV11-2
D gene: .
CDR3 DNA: TGTGCCAGCAGCTTAGAGGGGGCTCTCACTGAAGCTTTCTTT
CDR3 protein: CASSLEGALTEAFF

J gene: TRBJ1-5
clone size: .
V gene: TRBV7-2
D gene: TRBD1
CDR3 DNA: TGTGCCAGCAGCTTACAGGACAGGCTAGGAAATCAGCCCCAGCATTTT
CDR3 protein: CASSLQDRLGNQPQHF

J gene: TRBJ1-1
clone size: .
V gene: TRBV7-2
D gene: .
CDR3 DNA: TGTGCCAGCAGGTTACCTGGTTGGGGCACTGAAGCTTTCTTT
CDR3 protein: CASRLPGWGTEAFF

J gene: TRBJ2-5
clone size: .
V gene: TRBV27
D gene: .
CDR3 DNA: TGTGCCAGCAAGATGTCTCCTGTAGGGGAGACCCAGTACTTC
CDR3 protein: CASKMSPVGETQYF

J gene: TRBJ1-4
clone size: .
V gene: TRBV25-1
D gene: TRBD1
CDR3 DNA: TGTGCCAGCAGTGAATATCCTCGACAGGGGGTGATAGAAAAACTGTTTTTT
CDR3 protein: CASSEYPRQGVIEKLFF

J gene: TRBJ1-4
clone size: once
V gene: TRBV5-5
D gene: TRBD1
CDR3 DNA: TGTGCCAGCAGCTTGTTAGGCTCGGACAGGGCCGAAAATCTGTTTTTT
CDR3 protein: CASSLLGSDRAENLFF

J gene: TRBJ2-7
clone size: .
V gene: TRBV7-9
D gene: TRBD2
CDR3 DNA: TGTGCCAGCAGCACGGGACTAGCGGGAGCTATCGAGCAGTACTTC
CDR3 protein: CASSTGLAGAIEQYF

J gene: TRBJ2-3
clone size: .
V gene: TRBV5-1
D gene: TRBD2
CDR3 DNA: TGCGCCAGCACGGTCACTAGCGGGATATCAGATACGCAGTATTTT
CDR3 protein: CASTVTSGISDTQYF

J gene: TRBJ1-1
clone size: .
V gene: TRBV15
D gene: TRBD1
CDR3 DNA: TGTGCCACCACCTTAGACAGGGGGGACACTGAAGCTTTCTTT
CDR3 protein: CATTLDRGDTEAFF

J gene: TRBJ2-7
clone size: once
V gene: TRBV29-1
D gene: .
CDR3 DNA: TGCAGCGTGAGGTATGATCAAACTACCTACGAGCAGTACTTC
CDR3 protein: CSVRYDQTTYEQYF

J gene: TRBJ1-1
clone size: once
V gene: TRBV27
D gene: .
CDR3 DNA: TGTGCCAGCTCCTCCCCCGGGGGAAGGGGATTTGGTACTGAAGCTTTCTTT
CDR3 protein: CASSSPGGRGFGTEAFF

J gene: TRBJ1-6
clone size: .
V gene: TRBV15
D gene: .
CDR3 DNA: TGTGCCACCAGCAGAGATAAAAGTAATTCACCCCTCCACTTT
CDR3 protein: CATSRDKSNSPLHF

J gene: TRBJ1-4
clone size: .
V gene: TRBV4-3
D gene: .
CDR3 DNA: TGCGCCAGCAGCCCTACGACAGGTTCTAATGAAAAACTGTTTTTT
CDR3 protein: CASSPTTGSNEKLFF

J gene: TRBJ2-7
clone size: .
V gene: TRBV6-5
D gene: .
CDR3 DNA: TGTGCCAGCAGTACCAGGAGCCGCTCCTACGAGCAGTACTTC
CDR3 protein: CASSTRSRSYEQYF

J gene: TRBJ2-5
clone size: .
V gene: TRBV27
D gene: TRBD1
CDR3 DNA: TGTGCCAGCAGTTTAAACAGGGGGGAGACCCAGTACTTC
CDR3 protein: CASSLNRGETQYF

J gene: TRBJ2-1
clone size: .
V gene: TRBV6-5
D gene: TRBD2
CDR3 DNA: TGTGCCAGCAGCTACGGACTAGTGGGCTATGAGCAGTTCTTC
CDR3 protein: CASSYGLVGYEQFF

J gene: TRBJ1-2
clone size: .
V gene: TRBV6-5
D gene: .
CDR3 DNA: TGTGCCAGCAGCTCCGGACAGCTCTATGGCTACACCTTC
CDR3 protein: CASSSGQLYGYTF